The sequence of this T cell receptor (beta chain) was determined in a study of OX40 agonist ivuxolimab in advanced cancers. Context from the whole study: Ivuxolimab was a fully human IgG2 agonistic monoclonal antibody targeting the costimulatory receptor OX40 (CD134). Intravenous ivuxolimab was administered to patients every 2 weeks at six dose levels: 0.01, 0.1, 0.3, 1.5, 3 and 10 mg/kg. Of the approximately 54 patients in dose escalation, about 20 had hepatocellular carcinoma, some 15 had melanoma, 9 had renal cell carcinoma and 9 had head and neck cancer. In the dose-escalation cohort, around four fifths of patients were male, and the mean age was approximately 64 years, with a range of roughly 20 to 80. Prior anti-PD-1, anti-PD-L1 or anti-CTLA-4 therapy was permitted, and 30% to 45% of dose-escalation patients had received checkpoint inhibitors. Partial responses occurred in three dose-escalation patients, of whom one had hepatocellular carcinoma and two had cutaneous melanoma. Peripheral TCRbeta sequencing aimed to test whether ivuxolimab altered TCR sequence diversity and caused clonal T-cell expansion. The paper describes the monotherapy dose-escalation part (N of about 55 patients) of the phase I trial of ivuxolimab. What the study reported, not specific to this receptor: After ivuxolimab, more expanded clones were found on average in CD8+ T cells than in CD4+ T cells. Partial responders in the 0.1-3.0 mg/kg groups had among the lowest normalized peripheral clonal expansion, especially among CD8+ T cells. Which antigens the clonally expanded peripheral T cells were specific for was not determined. Low levels of normalized T-cell clonal expansion were also shown by some nonresponding patients. At doses from 0.1 to 3.0 mg/kg, clonal expansion was seen in both CD4+ and CD8+ blood T cells between baseline and week 6.

For this clone: Its cognate antigen has yet to be identified. No base quality information exists; no much larger clone differs at one position.

From a lookup of the germline V gene, CDR1 and CDR2 are SGHRS and YFSETQ. The junction carries 9 bases between V and J, which are trimmed by 2 bases and 1 base respectively. The CDR3 covers 14 residues, taking in both the cysteine and the phenylalanine. Only the CDR3 portion is preserved as DNA: 42 bases, with reading frame beginning at the first base. Genomic DNA was extracted from sorted cells for sequencing of the TCRbeta CDR3 region. TCRbeta CDR3 regions were sequenced using the immunoSEQ Assay. Here the immuneACCESS table is served through TCRdb, limited to in-frame sequences with V and J called. Missing clones are a known gap in these copies; in checked studies unresolved V genes cover under half, and the rest lacks a known reason. The table for this sample lists about 80,000 clones; roughly 85% of them were counted only once. In total, the top ten clones hold 1.5% to 2.5% of the sample. The trial excluded patients who had a history of autoimmune disease or who were on systemic immunosuppression. Peripheral blood for TCR sequencing was collected from all dose cohorts at baseline, on cycle 4 day 1, and on cycle 7 day 1. Samples were obtained from an open-label, multicenter, first-in-human phase I dose-escalation trial of ivuxolimab. Adults with locally advanced or metastatic head and neck squamous cell, hepatocellular, melanoma or renal cell carcinoma were enrolled in the trial. Before TCR sequencing, CD4+ T cells and CD8+ T cells from peripheral blood were sorted into separate populations.

The chain joins TRBV5-1 to TRBJ1-1, with the D gene not confidently named. The sample was CD4+ or CD8+ T cells sorted from blood, taken in a trial of the OX40 agonist ivuxolimab. This TCR was sampled from an adult with an advanced solid tumor such as melanoma, head and neck, liver or kidney cancer. The encoded CDR3 is CASSLVPENTEAFF. The DNA reads TGCGCCAGCAGCTTAGTACCTGAGAACACTGAAGCTTTCTTT.